The 15 T cell receptor beta chains reported below all come from one sample, sequenced in a study of blood T cell repertoires in COVID-19. TCRdb's copy holds only in-frame clones and misses some; the assay was immunoSEQ multiplex PCR. The table lists about 200,000 clones, approximately 81% of them singletons, with over 15% in the top ten. Input material: peripheral blood. The receptors originated from a person in their 70s with COVID-19, enrolled during active disease.

This clone was observed a handful of times. The chain joins TRBV10-3 to TRBJ2-1; 10 bases align to TRBD2. This CDR3 is 17 amino acids long. J was trimmed by 5 bases and V by 0 bases; bases with no gene match: 7. The V gene's germline CDR1 is ENHRY and CDR2 SYGVKD. CDR3 region: CAISESMLSGGDNEQFF. The CDR3, as DNA: TGTGCCATCAGTGAGTCGATGTTGAGCGGGGGGGACAATGAGCAGTTCTTC.

V is TRBV5-4 and J is TRBJ1-4, with a tentative D call TRBD1 (5 bases). Germline CDR1 is SGHNT and CDR2 is YYREEE (reference sequence). This CDR3 has 19 residues. Trimming took 1 base from V and 0 from J, leaving 19 bases between them. The CDR3 sequence: CASSLRQLAHSSTNEKLFF. DNA for the CDR3: TGTGCCAGCAGCTTGAGACAGCTGGCCCACTCTTCAACTAATGAAAAACTGTTTTTT.

The chain is built from TRBV5-1 and TRBJ2-2; 8 positions agree with TRBD2. There are 16 residues in the CDR3. V shed 4 bases, J shed 0 bases, and the junction held 5 bases outside the gene matches. CDR1 and CDR2 from the germline V gene are SGHRS and YFSETQ. The CDR3 DNA reads TGCGCCAGCAGCGCCACTAGCGGAGCGAACACCGGGGAGCTGTTTTTT. Amino acid sequence: CASSATSGANTGELFF. Drawing the rest from reference TRBV5-1 and TRBJ2-2, the complete variable domain is KAGVTQTPRYLIKTRGQQVTLSCSPISGHRSVSWYQQTPGQGLQFLFEYFSETQRNKGNFPGRFSGRQFSNSRSEMNVSTLELGDSALYLCASSATSGANTGELFFGEGSRLTVL.

This clone was counted a few times. The rearrangement uses TRBV4-1 and TRBJ1-3; D is unclear. The ends were cut back, 1 base at V and 1 base at J, with 11 bases in the middle. Germline CDR1 is MGHRA and CDR2 is YSYEKL. This CDR3 comprises 16 residues. The CDR3 DNA is TGCGCCAGCAGCCAAGGAGCGGGGATGTCTGGAAACACCATATATTTT. This sequence encodes CASSQGAGMSGNTIYF.

This chain connects TRBV30 to TRBJ1-5; D gene unclear. The CDR3 runs 13 residues. Looked up from germline, CDR1 is GTSNPN and CDR2 is SVGIG (reference sequence). The V end lost 0 bases, the J end lost 2 bases, and 5 bases lay between the germline ends. In DNA, the CDR3 is TGTGCCTGGAGTGTACTGGGCAATCAGCCCCAGCATTTT. Translation: CAWSVLGNQPQHF. The full variable domain, completed using reference TRBV30 and TRBJ1-5, is SQTIHQWPATLVQPVGSPLSLECTVEGTSNPNLYWYRQAAGRGLQLLFYSVGIGQISSEVPQNLSASRPQDRQFILSSKKLLLSDSGFYLCAWSVLGNQPQHFGDGTRLSIL.

The chain employs TRBV9 and TRBJ2-7, with 13 bases identical to TRBD2. In germline, CDR1 is SGDLS, CDR2 YYNGEE. This CDR3 spans 16 amino acids. With V trimmed by 0 bases and J by 3 bases, 3 bases remained unmatched. CDR3 coding DNA: TGTGCCAGCAGCGTAGGACGGACTAGCGGGAGCTACGAGCAGTACTTC. This gives the protein CASSVGRTSGSYEQYF.

This chain connects TRBV29-1 to TRBJ2-1, with TRBD1 matching 8 bases. The J segment lost 0 bases and the V segment lost 0 bases, leaving 4 bases of the junction unmatched. This CDR3 has 16 residues. Germline V gives CDR1 SQVTM, CDR2 ANQGSEA. CDR3 amino acids: CSVEEGTGDSYNEQFF. As DNA, the CDR3 is TGCAGCGTTGAAGAAGGGACAGGCGACTCCTACAATGAGCAGTTCTTC.

The DNA of the CDR3 is TGTGCCACCAGTGATCCCTTAATTTTCCAAGAGACCCAGTACTTC. Its protein is CATSDPLIFQETQYF. The J gene is TRBJ2-5, the V gene TRBV24-1; D not certain. Trimming took off 3 bases at V and 1 base at J, with 11 bases between the two ends. Germline values: CDR1 KGHDR, CDR2 SFDVKD. The CDR3 runs to 15 residues.

This rearrangement joins TRBV29-1 to TRBJ2-3; 9 bases line up with TRBD1. The germline gives CDR1 SQVTM, CDR2 ANQGSEA. There are 17 residues in the CDR3. Trimming at V came to 1 base and at J to 1 base, leaving 9 bases not matched to a gene. The CDR3 sequence: CSVEGDMTGGGTDTQYF. In nucleotides, the CDR3 is TGCAGCGTTGAAGGAGATATGACAGGGGGGGGCACAGATACGCAGTATTTT.

The rearrangement joins TRBV10-1 to TRBJ1-2, with 7 bases aligning to TRBD1. Germline V CDR1 and CDR2: WNHNN, SYGVQD (reference sequence). After removal of 3 bases from V and 3 bases from J, the junction contained 4 bases not matched to a gene. This CDR3 is 14 amino acids long. Written as DNA, the CDR3 is TGCGCCAGCAGTGACACAGGGGCGGACTATGGCTACACCTTC. Protein sequence: CASSDTGADYGYTF.

In this sample, this clone turned up once. The rearrangement uses TRBV18 and TRBJ2-3, with D unresolved. CDR3 length equals 15 residues. Trimming took off 2 bases at V and 2 bases at J, with 11 bases between the two ends. Germline V gene data show CDR1 as KGHSH and CDR2 as LQKENI. The CDR3 DNA sequence: TGTGCCAGCTCACCAGTTGAGCGCGCCACAGATACGCAGTATTTT. This codes for CASSPVERATDTQYF.

The chain joins TRBV7-2 to TRBJ1-5; 8 nucleotides align to TRBD1. J was trimmed by 3 bases and V by 8 bases; bases with no gene match: 9. The CDR3 length is 15 residues. Germline lookup yields CDR1 SGHTA and CDR2 FQGNSA. In DNA, the CDR3 is TGTGCCAGCGGCGTGGGGACAGGATACAATCAGCCCCAGCATTTT. Amino acids: CASGVGTGYNQPQHF.

The rearrangement uses TRBV18 and TRBJ1-1, with a weak D call TRBD1 (5 bases). The CDR3 consists of 13 residues. Trimming left V 3 bases short and J 2 bases short, with 7 bases between. The germline gives CDR1 KGHSH, CDR2 LQKENI. The CDR3 region is CASSPQGNTEAFF. CDR3 in DNA: TGTGCCAGCTCACCCCAGGGTAACACTGAAGCTTTCTTT.

The chain has TRBV30 and TRBJ2-7; TRBD2 agrees at 13 bases. This CDR3 region has 15 residues. The germline CDR1 and CDR2 sequences are GTSNPN and SVGIG (reference sequence). V lost 4 bases, J lost 6 bases, and 9 bases stayed unmatched. CDR3 in DNA: TGTGCCTGGACCCACGGACTAGCGGGAGCTGTCGAGCAGTACTTC. This translates into CAWTHGLAGAVEQYF.

J is TRBJ2-5 and V is TRBV4-1; tentatively, D is TRBD1 (5 bases). The CDR3 extends over 16 amino acids. Germline-derived CDR1 and CDR2 are MGHRA and YSYEKL. The ends were cut back, 1 base at V and 2 bases at J, with 14 bases in the middle. CDR3 bases: TGCGCCAGCAGCCAAGCAACAGGATTCTTTCAAGAGACCCAGTACTTC. This encodes CASSQATGFFQETQYF.